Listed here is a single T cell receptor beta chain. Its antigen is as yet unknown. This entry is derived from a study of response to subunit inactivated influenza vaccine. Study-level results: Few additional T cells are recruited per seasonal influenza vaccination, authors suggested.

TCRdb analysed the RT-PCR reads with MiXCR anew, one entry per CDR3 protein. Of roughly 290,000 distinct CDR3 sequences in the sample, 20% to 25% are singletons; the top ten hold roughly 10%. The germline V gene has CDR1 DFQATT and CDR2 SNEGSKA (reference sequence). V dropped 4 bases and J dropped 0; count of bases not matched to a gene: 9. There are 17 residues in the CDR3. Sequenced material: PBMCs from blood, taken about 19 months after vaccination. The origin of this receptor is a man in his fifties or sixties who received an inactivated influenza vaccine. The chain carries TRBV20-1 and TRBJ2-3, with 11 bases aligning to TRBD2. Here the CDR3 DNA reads TGCAGTGCTAATGGGCTAGCGGGGGGCGAAAGCACAGATACGCAGTATTTT. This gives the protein CSANGLAGGESTDTQYF.